This T cell receptor (beta chain) came from a study of CD8+ T cells in alopecia areata. The treatment: oral pan-JAK inhibitor, 5-10 mg twice daily. From alopecia areata patients, lesional scalp punch biopsies and peripheral blood were collected. The CDR3 totals 18 residues. The germline V gene encodes CDR1 SGHRS and CDR2 YFSETQ. The V segment lost 2 bases and the J segment 1 base; nucleotides outside the gene matches: 6. TCR sequencing used cDNA made by reverse transcription of extracted RNA. TCRdb's copy holds only in-frame clones and misses some; the assay was immunoSEQ multiplex PCR. The sample holds 150,000 to 200,000 clones; around half are singletons and the top ten take roughly a tenth.

The receptor's source is a human donor with alopecia areata. The gene calls are TRBV5-1 and TRBJ2-1, with 13 bases aligning to TRBD2. The sample was CD8+ T cells sorted from blood, taken at week 24, from a patient treated with tofacitinib. The DNA of the CDR3 is TGCGCCAGCAGCTTAGGACTAGCGGGGGTCCGATCCTACAATGAGCAGTTCTTC. Its translation is CASSLGLAGVRSYNEQFF.